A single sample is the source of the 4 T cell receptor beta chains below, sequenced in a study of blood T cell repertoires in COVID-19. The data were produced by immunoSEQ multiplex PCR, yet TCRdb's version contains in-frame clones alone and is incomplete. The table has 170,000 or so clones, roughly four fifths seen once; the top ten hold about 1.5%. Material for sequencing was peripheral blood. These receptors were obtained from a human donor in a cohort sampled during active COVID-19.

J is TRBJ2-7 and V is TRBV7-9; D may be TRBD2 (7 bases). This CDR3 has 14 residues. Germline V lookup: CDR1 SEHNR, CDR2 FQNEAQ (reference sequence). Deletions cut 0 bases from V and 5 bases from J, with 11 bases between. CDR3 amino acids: CASSLAGGPHEQYF. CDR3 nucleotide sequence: TGTGCCAGCAGCTTAGCGGGGGGGCCGCACGAGCAGTACTTC.

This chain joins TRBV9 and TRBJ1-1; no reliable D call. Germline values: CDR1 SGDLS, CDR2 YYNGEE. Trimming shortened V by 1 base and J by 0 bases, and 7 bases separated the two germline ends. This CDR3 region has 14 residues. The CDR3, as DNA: TGTGCCAGCAGCGTATCCGTTTTGAACACTGAAGCTTTCTTT. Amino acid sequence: CASSVSVLNTEAFF. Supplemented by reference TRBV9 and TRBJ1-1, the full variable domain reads DSGVTQTPKHLITATGQRVTLRCSPRSGDLSVYWYQQSLDQGLQFLIQYYNGEERAKGNILERFSAQQFPDLHSELNLSSLELGDSALYFCASSVSVLNTEAFFGQGTRLTVV.

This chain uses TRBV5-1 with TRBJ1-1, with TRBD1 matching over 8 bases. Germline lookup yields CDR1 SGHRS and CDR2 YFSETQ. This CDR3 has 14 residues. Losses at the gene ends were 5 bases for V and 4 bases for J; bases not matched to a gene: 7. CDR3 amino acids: CASRSTGGSTEAFF. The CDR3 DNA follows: TGCGCCAGCAGGTCTACAGGGGGTTCCACTGAAGCTTTCTTT. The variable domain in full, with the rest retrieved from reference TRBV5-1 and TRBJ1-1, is KAGVTQTPRYLIKTRGQQVTLSCSPISGHRSVSWYQQTPGQGLQFLFEYFSETQRNKGNFPGRFSGRQFSNSRSEMNVSTLELGDSALYLCASRSTGGSTEAFFGQGTRLTVV.

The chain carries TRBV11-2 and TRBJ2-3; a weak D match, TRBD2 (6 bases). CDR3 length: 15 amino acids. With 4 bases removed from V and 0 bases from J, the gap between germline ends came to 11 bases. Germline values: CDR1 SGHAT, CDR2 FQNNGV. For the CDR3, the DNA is TGTGCCAGCAGCTGGGGGGTTGGTAGCACAGATACGCAGTATTTT. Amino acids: CASSWGVGSTDTQYF.